Below, 11 T cell receptor beta chains from the same sample are listed, as sequenced in a study of CD8+ T cells in alopecia areata. Investigators isolated RNA and reverse transcribed it into cDNA to act as the sequencing template. TCRdb keeps only in-frame clones here, not all; method: immunoSEQ multiplex PCR. The table has around 160,000 clones, about 89% seen once. This sample comprised CD8+ T cells sorted from blood, obtained at week 0. The receptors were gathered from a human donor with alopecia areata.

As concerns this clone: Other DNA sequences from this sample encode an identical CDR3 as well. The V and J genes are TRBV7-9 and TRBJ2-7; D remains ambiguous. Germline CDR1 reads SEHNR; CDR2 reads FQNEAQ (reference sequence). The CDR3 spans 13 residues. The V end lost 5 bases, the J end lost 3 bases, and 11 bases lay between the germline ends. CDR3 loop: CASSGTGLYEQYF. CDR3 bases: TGTGCCAGCAGCGGAACCGGCCTCTACGAGCAGTACTTC.

The rearrangement uses TRBV4-2 and TRBJ2-5, with 11 bases lining up with TRBD2. The end of the DNA aligns better with TRBJ2-7, so the J call may be wrong. The germline CDR1 and CDR2 sequences are LGHNA and YNFKEQ. The CDR3 sequence is 16 residues long. In nucleotides, the CDR3 is TGTGCCAGCAGCCAGGCTCCTAGCGGGAGGCCTTCCGAGCAGTACTTC. Its protein product is CASSQAPSGRPSEQYF.

This clone was observed a handful of times. The CDR3 sequence is CASSRVNRDGEQFF. CDR3 DNA: TGTGCCAGCAGCCGAGTAAACCGGGACGGCGAGCAGTTCTTC. J is TRBJ2-1 and V is TRBV7-9; D might be TRBD1 or TRBD2, each matching 5 bases. The CDR3 extends over 14 amino acids. Germline assignment: CDR1 SEHNR and CDR2 FQNEAQ (reference sequence). V was pared by 5 bases and J by 10 bases, with 18 bases between.

The chain links TRBV19 to TRBJ1-1; no definite D call. Germline V gives CDR1 LNHDA, CDR2 SQIVND (reference sequence). The CDR3 covers 14 residues. V lost 10 bases and J 4 bases, leaving 19 bases between the germline ends. The CDR3 reads CATRGSLGVTEAFF. DNA for the CDR3: TGTGCCACACGCGGTAGCCTAGGTGTCACTGAAGCTTTCTTT. Using reference TRBV19 and TRBJ1-1 for the parts outside the CDR3, the full variable domain is DGGITQSPKYLFRKEGQNVTLSCEQNLNHDAMYWYRQDPGQGLRLIYYSQIVNDFQKGDIAEGYSVSREKKESFPLTVTSAQKNPTAFYLCATRGSLGVTEAFFGQGTRLTVV.

The chain has TRBV6-5 and TRBJ1-1, with D possibly being TRBD1 (5 bases). The V end was cut by 6 bases, the J end by 0 bases, with 8 bases between. This CDR3 region has 13 residues. Germline V gene data show CDR1 as MNHEY and CDR2 as SVGAGI. CDR3 DNA: TGTGCCAGCAGCCCGACAGTGAACACTGAAGCTTTCTTT. Residues: CASSPTVNTEAFF.

The V and J genes are TRBV6-5 and TRBJ1-2, with unresolved D. This CDR3 region has 15 residues. V was shortened by 0 bases and J by 6 bases, with 14 bases between the two germline ends. Germline values: CDR1 MNHEY, CDR2 SVGAGI. The CDR3 DNA reads as TGTGCCAGCAGTTACTCGGAGGGTCACGCGAATGGCTACACCTTC. Translated, it gives CASSYSEGHANGYTF.

J is TRBJ2-3 and V is TRBV11-2; D ambiguous. The V end lost 5 bases, the J end lost 4 bases, and 7 bases lay between the germline ends. This CDR3 spans 12 amino acids. Germline CDR1 is SGHAT and CDR2 is FQNNGV. The CDR3 coding sequence is TGTGCCAGCAGCCCCACAGCAGATACGCAGTATTTT. It codes for CASSPTADTQYF.

V is TRBV19 and J is TRBJ2-3; D not resolved. Germline loops: CDR1 LNHDA, CDR2 SQIVND (reference sequence). The V gene lost 3 bases and the J gene lost 2 bases, with 12 bases spanning the gap. The length of the CDR3 is 15 residues. The CDR3 loop reads CASSIGGLATDTQYF. The CDR3, as DNA: TGTGCCAGTAGTATCGGCGGTCTCGCCACAGATACGCAGTATTTT.

This clone was seen a handful of times. The chain joins TRBV7-9 to TRBJ2-3; weak D call: TRBD1 (5 bases). This CDR3 has 16 amino acids. V was clipped by 2 bases and J by 0 bases, with 12 bases between them. CDR1 SEHNR and CDR2 FQNEAQ come from the germline V gene (reference sequence). The CDR3 coding sequence is TGTGCCAGCAGCTTAATAATCCCAGGGAGCACAGATACGCAGTATTTT. This codes for CASSLIIPGSTDTQYF.

Here the CDR3 DNA reads TGTGCCATCAAGGACAGACGAGCACTCGAGCAGTACTTC. Translating gives CAIKDRRALEQYF. The rearrangement joins TRBV10-3 to TRBJ2-7, with a possible D match to TRBD1 (6 bases). The germline CDR1 and CDR2 sequences are ENHRY and SYGVKD. V was pared by 7 bases and J by 6 bases, with 16 bases between. This CDR3 is built from 13 residues.

The chain is built from TRBV7-6 and TRBJ2-2; 8 bases match TRBD1. The CDR3 is made up of 14 amino acids. The germline V gene encodes CDR1 SGHVS and CDR2 FNYEAQ. The V segment lost 1 base and the J segment 9 bases; nucleotides outside the gene matches: 4. The DNA for the CDR3 is TGTGCCAGCAGCTTAGAGGCAGGGGGCAGGGAGCTGTTTTTT. Amino acid sequence: CASSLEAGGRELFF.